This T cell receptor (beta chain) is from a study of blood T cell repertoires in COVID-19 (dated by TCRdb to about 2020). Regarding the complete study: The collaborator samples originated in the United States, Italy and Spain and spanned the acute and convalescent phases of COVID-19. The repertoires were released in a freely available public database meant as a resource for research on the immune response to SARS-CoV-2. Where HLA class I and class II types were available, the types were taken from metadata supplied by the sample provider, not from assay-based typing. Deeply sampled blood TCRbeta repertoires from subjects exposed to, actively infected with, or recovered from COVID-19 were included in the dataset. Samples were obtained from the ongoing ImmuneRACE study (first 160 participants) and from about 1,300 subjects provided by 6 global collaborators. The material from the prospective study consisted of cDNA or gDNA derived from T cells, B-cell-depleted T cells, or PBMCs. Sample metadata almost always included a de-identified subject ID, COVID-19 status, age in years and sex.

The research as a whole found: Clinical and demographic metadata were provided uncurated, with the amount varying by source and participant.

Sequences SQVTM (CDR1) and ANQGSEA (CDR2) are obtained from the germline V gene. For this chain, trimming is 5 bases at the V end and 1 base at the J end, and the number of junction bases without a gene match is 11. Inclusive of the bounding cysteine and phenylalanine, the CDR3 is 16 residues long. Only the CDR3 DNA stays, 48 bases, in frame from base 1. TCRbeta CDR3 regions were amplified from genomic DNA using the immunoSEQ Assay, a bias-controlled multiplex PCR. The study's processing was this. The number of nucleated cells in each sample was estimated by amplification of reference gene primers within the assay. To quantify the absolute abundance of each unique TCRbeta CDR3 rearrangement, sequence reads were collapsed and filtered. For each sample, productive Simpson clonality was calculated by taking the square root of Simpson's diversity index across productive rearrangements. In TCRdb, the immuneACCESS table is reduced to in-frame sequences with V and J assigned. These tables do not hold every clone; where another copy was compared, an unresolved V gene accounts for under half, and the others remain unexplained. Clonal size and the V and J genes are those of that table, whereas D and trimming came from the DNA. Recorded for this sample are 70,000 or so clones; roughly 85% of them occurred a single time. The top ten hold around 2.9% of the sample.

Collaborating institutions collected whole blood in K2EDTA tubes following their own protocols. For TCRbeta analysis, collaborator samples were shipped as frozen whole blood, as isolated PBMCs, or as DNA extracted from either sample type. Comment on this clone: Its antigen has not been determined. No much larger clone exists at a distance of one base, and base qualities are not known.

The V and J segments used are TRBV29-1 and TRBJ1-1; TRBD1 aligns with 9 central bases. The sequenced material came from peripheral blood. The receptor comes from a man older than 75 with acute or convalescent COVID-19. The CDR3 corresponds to CSVPAYRGRGNTEAFF. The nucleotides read TGCAGCGTTCCCGCCTACAGGGGGCGAGGGAACACTGAAGCTTTCTTT.